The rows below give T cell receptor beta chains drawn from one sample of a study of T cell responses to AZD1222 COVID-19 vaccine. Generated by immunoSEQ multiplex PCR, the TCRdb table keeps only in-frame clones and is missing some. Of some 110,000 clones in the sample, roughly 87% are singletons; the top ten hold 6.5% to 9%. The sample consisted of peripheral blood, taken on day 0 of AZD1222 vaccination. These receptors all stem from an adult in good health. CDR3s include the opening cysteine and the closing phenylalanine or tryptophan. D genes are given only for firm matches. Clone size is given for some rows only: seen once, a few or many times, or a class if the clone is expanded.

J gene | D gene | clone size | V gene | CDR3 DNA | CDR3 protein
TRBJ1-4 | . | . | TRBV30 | TGTGCCTGGAAACCGGGGAGCAGTGAAAAACTGTTTTTT | CAWKPGSSEKLFF
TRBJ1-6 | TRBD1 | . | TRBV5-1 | TGCGCCAGCAGCCTGGCCCCCGGGACAGGGAATTCACCCCTCCACTTT | CASSLAPGTGNSPLHF
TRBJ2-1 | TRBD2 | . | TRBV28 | TGTGCCAGCAGTTTGCCTAGCGGTCTCTCCTACAATGAGCAGTTCTTC | CASSLPSGLSYNEQFF
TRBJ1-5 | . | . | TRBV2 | TGTGCCAGCAGGGAGCCAAATCAGCCCCAGCATTTT | CASREPNQPQHF
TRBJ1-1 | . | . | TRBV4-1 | TGCGCCAGCAGCCATGGTGGGGGGACTGAAGCTTTCTTT | CASSHGGGTEAFF
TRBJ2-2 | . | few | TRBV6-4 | TGTGCCAGCAAAGGGGGACAAGGCCCGACGGACACCGGGGAGCTGTTTTTT | CASKGGQGPTDTGELFF
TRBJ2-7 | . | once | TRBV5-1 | TGCGCCAGCAGCTTGGACGTCGGGCAAAACGAGCAGTACTTC | CASSLDVGQNEQYF
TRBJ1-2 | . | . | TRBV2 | TGTGCCAGCACCCAGGGAGGTGGCTACACCTTC | CASTQGGGYTF
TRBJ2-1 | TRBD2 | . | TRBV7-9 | TGTGCCAGCAGCTTGGGGCGGGAGCGAGAGCAGTTCTTC | CASSLGREREQFF
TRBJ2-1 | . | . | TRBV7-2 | TGTGCCAGCAGAAAGGAAACCCCCAATGAGCAGTTCTTC | CASRKETPNEQFF
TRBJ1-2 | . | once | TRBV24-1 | TGTGCCACCAGTGACAGGGGATTGCGGGGTAACTATGGCTACACCTTC | CATSDRGLRGNYGYTF
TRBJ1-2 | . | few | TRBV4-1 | TGCGCCAGCAGCCAAGTGAAGGGTGAAGGCTACACCTTC | CASSQVKGEGYTF
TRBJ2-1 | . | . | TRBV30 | TGTGCCTGGAGTATCGGACCGAATGAGCAGTTCTTC | CAWSIGPNEQFF
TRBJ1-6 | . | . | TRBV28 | TGTGCCAGCAGTACCGTAGCGAGCTCCTATAATTCACCCCTCCACTTT | CASSTVASSYNSPLHF
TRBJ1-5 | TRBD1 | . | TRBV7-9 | TGTGCCAGCAGCCTTTCAGGGGGAGATGGCAATCAGCCCCAGCATTTT | CASSLSGGDGNQPQHF
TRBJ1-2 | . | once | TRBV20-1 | TGCAGTGCTAGACCAGGGTCTGGCTACACCTTC | CSARPGSGYTF
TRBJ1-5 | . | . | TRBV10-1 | TGCGCCAGCGGCCATGAACCGACCCAGCCCCAGCATTTT | CASGHEPTQPQHF
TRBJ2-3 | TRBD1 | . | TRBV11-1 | TGTGCCAGCAGCCCGTGGGACAGGGGGGTAGTAGATACGCAGTATTTT | CASSPWDRGVVDTQYF
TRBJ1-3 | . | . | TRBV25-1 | TGTGCCAGCAGTTACAGCTCTGGAAACACCATATATTTT | CASSYSSGNTIYF
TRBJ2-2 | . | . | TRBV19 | TGTGCCTCATCTGCCCAAGTAACGACCGGGGAGCTGTTTTTT | CASSAQVTTGELFF
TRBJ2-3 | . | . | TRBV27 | TGTGCCAGCCGGCGGGAAGGGACAGATACGCAGTATTTT | CASRREGTDTQYF
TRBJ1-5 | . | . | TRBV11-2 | TGTGCCAGCAGCTTACAGGGGTACAATCAGCCCCAGCATTTT | CASSLQGYNQPQHF
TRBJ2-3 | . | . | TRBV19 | TGTGCCAGTAGTATCGCGAGGGGCACAGATACGCAGTATTTT | CASSIARGTDTQYF
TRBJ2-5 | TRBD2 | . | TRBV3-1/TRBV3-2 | TGTGCCAGCAGCGGGACTAGCGGGGGGGAGACCCAGTACTTC | CASSGTSGGETQYF
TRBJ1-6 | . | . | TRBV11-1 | TGTGCCAGCAGTCGTTTCGTGGGCTCACCCCTCCACTTT | CASSRFVGSPLHF
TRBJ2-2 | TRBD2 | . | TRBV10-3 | TGTGCCATCTCACTAGCGGGAGGGCCAGACACCGGGGAGCTGTTTTTT | CAISLAGGPDTGELFF
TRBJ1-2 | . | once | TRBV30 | TGTGCCTGGAAAGAAATCTATGGCTACACCTTC | CAWKEIYGYTF
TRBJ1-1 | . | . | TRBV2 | TGTGCCAGCAGTGATTCATTGTCGGGGATGAACACTGAAGCTTTCTTT | CASSDSLSGMNTEAFF
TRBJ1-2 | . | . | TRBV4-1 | TGCGCCAGCAGCCAAGATTATCCCCTTGGGGCGAAGTATGGCTACACCTTC | CASSQDYPLGAKYGYTF
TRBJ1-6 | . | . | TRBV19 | TGTGCCAGTAGTATGGGAGGGAATTCACCCCTCCACTTT | CASSMGGNSPLHF
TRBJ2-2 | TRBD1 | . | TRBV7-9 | TGTGCCAGCAGCTTTCATCCTCCCCCGGGACAGGGGAATCTCGGGGAGCTGTTTTTT | CASSFHPPPGQGNLGELFF
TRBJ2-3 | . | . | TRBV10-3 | TGTGCCACCCGGGACCGTACTAGCACAGATACGCAGTATTTT | CATRDRTSTDTQYF
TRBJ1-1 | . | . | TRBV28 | TGTGCCAGCAGTTTATCCCCTTTGACAGTTATGAACACTGAAGCTTTCTTT | CASSLSPLTVMNTEAFF
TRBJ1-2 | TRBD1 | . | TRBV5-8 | TGTGCCAGCAGCTCACGCACAGGGGGCTATGGCTACACCTTC | CASSSRTGGYGYTF
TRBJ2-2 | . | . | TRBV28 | TGTGCCAGCATTACGTGGGCAGGACGCACCGGGGAGCTGTTTTTT | CASITWAGRTGELFF
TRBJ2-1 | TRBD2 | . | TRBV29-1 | TGCAGCGTTGGGGGGGGCAATGAGCAGTTCTTC | CSVGGGNEQFF
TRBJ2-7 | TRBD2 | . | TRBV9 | TGTGCCAGCAGCGTCTCTAGCGGATGGGCGAACGAGCAGTACTTC | CASSVSSGWANEQYF
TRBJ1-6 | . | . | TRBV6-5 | TGTGCCATTAAACAGGGTTGGGGTTCACCCCTCCACTTT | CAIKQGWGSPLHF
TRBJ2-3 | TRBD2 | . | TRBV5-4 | TGTGCCAGCGCCGGGCGGGAGTTCACAGATACGCAGTATTTT | CASAGREFTDTQYF
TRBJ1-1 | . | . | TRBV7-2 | TGTGCCAGCAGCTTATCAGGGGCGAACACTGAAGCTTTCTTT | CASSLSGANTEAFF
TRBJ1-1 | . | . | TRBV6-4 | TGTGCCAGCAGTGACTCGTCAGAGAACACTGAAGCTTTCTTT | CASSDSSENTEAFF
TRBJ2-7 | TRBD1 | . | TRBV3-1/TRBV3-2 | TGTGCCAGCAGCCAGAGACAGGGGATCGAGCAGTACTTC | CASSQRQGIEQYF
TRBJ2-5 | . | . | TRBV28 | TGTGCCAGCATCTCTCTCACCAGTCCGGGAGAGACCCAGTACTTC | CASISLTSPGETQYF
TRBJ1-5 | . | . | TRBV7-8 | TGTGCCAGCAGCTTACGGGGGAGGGATGGACAGCCCCAGCATTTT | CASSLRGRDGQPQHF
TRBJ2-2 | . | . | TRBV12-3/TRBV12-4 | TGTGCCAGCAGGGTGGCAATCACCGGGGAGCTGTTTTTT | CASRVAITGELFF
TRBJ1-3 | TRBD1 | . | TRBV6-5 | TGTGCCAGCAGCCGGGACAGTACCCCCATATATTTT | CASSRDSTPIYF
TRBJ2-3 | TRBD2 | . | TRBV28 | TGTGCCAGCAGTAGCGGGACGCGCACAGATACGCAGTATTTT | CASSSGTRTDTQYF
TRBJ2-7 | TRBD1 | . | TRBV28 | TGTGCCAGCAGCCTAGGACAGGGTTATGACGAGCAGTACTTC | CASSLGQGYDEQYF
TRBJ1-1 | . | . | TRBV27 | TGTGCCACCGCCCGTTTTGCCAGGGCGGGTGGGAACACTGAAGCTTTCTTT | CATARFARAGGNTEAFF
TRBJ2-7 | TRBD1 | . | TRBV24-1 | TGTGCCACCAGTGATTCCCGGACAGGGCTCGAGCAGTACTTC | CATSDSRTGLEQYF
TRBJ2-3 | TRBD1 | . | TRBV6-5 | TGTGCCAGCAGTCAGGGGGCGATTAGCACAGATACGCAGTATTTT | CASSQGAISTDTQYF
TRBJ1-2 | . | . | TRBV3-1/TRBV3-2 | TGTGCCAGCAGCCAAGAAGGACGGCGCGGTTACACCTTC | CASSQEGRRGYTF
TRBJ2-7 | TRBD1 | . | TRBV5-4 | TGTGCCAGCAGCTTGGCCGGGACAGACAACGAGCAGTACTTC | CASSLAGTDNEQYF
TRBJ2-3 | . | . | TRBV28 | TGTGCCAGCATTTCCCCGGGGGGCAGCACAGATACGCAGTATTTT | CASISPGGSTDTQYF
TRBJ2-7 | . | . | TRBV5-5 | TGTGCCAGCAGAACCCGGGACCGATCCTACGAGCAGTACTTC | CASRTRDRSYEQYF
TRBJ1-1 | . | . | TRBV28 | TGTGCCAGCAGGTTTGCGGGAGCCAAAGCTTTCTTT | CASRFAGAKAFF
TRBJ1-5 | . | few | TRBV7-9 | TGTGCCAGCAGCTTAGGGATAAGCAATCAGCCCCAGCATTTT | CASSLGISNQPQHF
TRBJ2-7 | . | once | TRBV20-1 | TGCAGTGCGAACGGAGCTCTCGAGCAGTACTTC | CSANGALEQYF
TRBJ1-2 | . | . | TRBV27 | TGTGCCAGCAGTTTTCAGGGCGGTGTCTACACCTTC | CASSFQGGVYTF